The 5 T cell receptor beta chains given below trace back to one sample, sequenced in a study of CD8+ T cells in alopecia areata. Once RNA had been extracted, it was reverse transcribed into cDNA to act as the sequencing template. Generated by immunoSEQ multiplex PCR, the TCRdb table keeps only in-frame clones and is missing some. The data hold approximately 150,000 clones, with around 83% observed a single time. The treatment: oral pan-JAK inhibitor, 5-10 mg twice daily. This sample comprised CD8+ T cells sorted from blood, obtained at week 4, from a patient treated with tofacitinib. Receptors were obtained from a human donor with alopecia areata.

The CDR3 coding sequence is TGTGCCAGCGGAAGCTCCTTAGTCACTTCGAACACTGAAGCTTTCTTT. Translation gives CASGSSLVTSNTEAFF. The chain employs TRBV2 and TRBJ1-1; the D is unclear. The CDR3 is 16 residues long. The V gene lost 8 bases and the J gene lost 1 base, with 20 bases spanning the gap. Germline V lookup: CDR1 SNHLY, CDR2 FYNNEI.

As to this clone: A read error may produce the germline difference seen at one junction end. The chain joins TRBV7-7 to TRBJ2-1; 8 nucleotides line up with TRBD1. The length of the CDR3 is 17 residues. Germline CDR1 is SSHAT and CDR2 is FNYEAQ (reference sequence). The CDR3 region has the DNA TGTGCTAGCAGCCCGGTCCGGGACAGGTCCCCCTACAATGAGCAGTTCTTC. It translates to CASSPVRDRSPYNEQFF.

The rearrangement joins TRBV9 to TRBJ2-1; 9 bases line up with TRBD2. Trimming removed 0 bases from V and 3 bases from J; junction bases left unmatched: 7. The CDR3 runs to 17 residues. Looked up from germline, CDR1 is SGDLS and CDR2 is YYNGEE. The CDR3 coding sequence is TGTGCCAGCAGCGTAGATGGTAGCGGGGGTATCTACAATGAGCAGTTCTTC. Its translation: CASSVDGSGGIYNEQFF.

The V call is TRBV10-3, the J call TRBJ2-5, with 8 bases fitting TRBD2. V was clipped by 5 bases and J by 2 bases; unmatched bases: 4. Germline CDR1 and CDR2: ENHRY and SYGVKD. The CDR3 length is 14 residues. The CDR3 DNA follows: TGTGCCATCAGTCGACTAGCGTCTCAAGAGACCCAGTACTTC. Its protein is CAISRLASQETQYF.

This clone showed up just once. This chain uses TRBV11-2 with TRBJ2-1; D gene uncertain. V was pared by 3 bases and J by 2 bases, with 2 bases between. The germline gives CDR1 SGHAT, CDR2 FQNNGV. This CDR3 spans 12 amino acids. In DNA form, the CDR3 reads TGTGCCAGCAGCTTGACCTACAATGAGCAGTTCTTC. As protein: CASSLTYNEQFF.